This TCR beta chain derives from a study of human T cells and chemical hapten exposure. This clonotype was found a few times. Time point here: patch test 1, 2 weeks after DPC sensitization. The treatment: therapeutic diphenylcyclopropenone sensitization with weekly scalp DPC. TCRdb re-analysed the RACE reads in MiXCR, keeping a single row per CDR3 protein. The sample contains some 350,000 distinct CDR3 sequences, about 7% of which appear only once. There are 17 residues in the CDR3. The junction had 9 bases not matched to a gene; V was cut back by 3 bases and J by 4 bases. Germline V CDR1 and CDR2: MNHEY, SVGAGI.

The V and J genes are TRBV6-5 and TRBJ2-2; TRBD1 matches at 9 bases. The sequence came from a woman aged 18-29 years with alopecia areata. Some clones in this sample may be carry-over from other donors' samples. The sequencing used whole blood, collected in connection with sensitization to the hapten diphenylcyclopropenone (DPC). The CDR3 loop reads CASSYTGTGIGTGELFF. In DNA form, the CDR3 reads TGTGCCAGCAGTTATACCGGGACAGGGATCGGCACCGGGGAGCTGTTTTTT.